The 23 T cell receptor beta chains in this list originate from one sample, sequenced in a study of a mutant IDH1 vaccine in newly diagnosed glioma. Noted time point: week 35, safety follow-up. Vaccinated patients received 300 ug of mutant IDH1 20-mer peptide per dose, with topical imiquimod. Their recognized antigens are unknown. Profiled with immunoSEQ multiplex PCR; TCRdb holds only in-frame clones, not every one. The top ten hold around 1.5% of the sample, which has approximately 60,000 clones, roughly nine tenths seen once. The sequencing here drew on PBMCs, taken from a glioma patient whose treatment included an IDH1 peptide vaccine. The origin of the receptors is a man aged 40-49 years with glioma.

The chain carries TRBV7-8 and TRBJ2-7; TRBD1 or TRBD2 may be the D gene (6 bases each). V was clipped by 0 bases and J by 0 bases, with 15 bases between them. CDR1 is SGHVS, CDR2 FQNEAQ, per germline. The CDR3 loop spans 17 amino acids. The CDR3 nucleotides are TGTGCCAGCAGCTTAGCCCGGTGGGGGGCTACCTCCTACGAGCAGTACTTC. Encoded protein: CASSLARWGATSYEQYF.

The V call is TRBV7-2, the J call TRBJ2-5; D gene unclear. The CDR3 spans 14 residues. Germline CDR1 reads SGHTA; CDR2 reads FQGNSA. V lost 2 bases to trimming and J lost 4 bases, with 11 bases between them. In DNA, the CDR3 is TGTGCCAGCAGCTTACCCCAGCGCGGAGAGACCCAGTACTTC. Amino acid sequence: CASSLPQRGETQYF.

The chain links TRBV19 to TRBJ1-2, with no clear D. Germline V gene sequence: CDR1 LNHDA, CDR2 SQIVND (reference sequence). The CDR3 consists of 12 residues. The ends were cut back, 0 bases at V and 4 bases at J, with 3 bases in the middle. The CDR3 reads CASSIESYGYTF. CDR3 in DNA: TGTGCCAGTAGTATAGAAAGCTATGGCTACACCTTC.

Only one count was recorded for this clone. This rearrangement joins TRBV7-8 to TRBJ1-5; 11 nucleotides line up with TRBD1. The germline gives CDR1 SGHVS, CDR2 FQNEAQ. V was pared by 5 bases and J by 2 bases, with 5 bases of the junction left unmatched. The CDR3 loop spans 16 amino acids. The CDR3 here is CASSPRDRGGNQPQHF. The CDR3 DNA is TGTGCCAGCAGCCCGAGGGACAGGGGGGGCAATCAGCCCCAGCATTTT.

V is TRBV7-3 and J is TRBJ1-2; D is uncertain. Deletions cut 3 bases from V and 3 bases from J, with 17 bases between. Germline CDR1 SGHTA, CDR2 FQGTGA. This CDR3 contains 16 residues. The CDR3 sequence: CASSLGTRVSDYGYTF. As DNA, the CDR3 is TGTGCCAGCAGCTTGGGCACGAGGGTATCGGACTATGGCTACACCTTC.

This clone was counted a few times. V gene TRBV6-5 combines with J gene TRBJ2-1; 8 nucleotides align to TRBD1. V gave up 6 bases and J gave up 7 bases; unmatched junction bases: 5. CDR3 length equals 13 residues. Germline V gene sequence: CDR1 MNHEY, CDR2 SVGAGI. The CDR3 region has the DNA TGTGCCAGCAGCCTGGACAGGGAAAATGAGCAGTTCTTC. Translation gives CASSLDRENEQFF.

The chain uses TRBV4-3 and TRBJ2-7, with 12 bases aligning to TRBD2. Trimming at V came to 0 bases and at J to 6 bases, leaving 9 bases not matched to a gene. CDR1 LGHNA and CDR2 YSLEER come from the germline V gene. The CDR3 is 17 amino acids. The CDR3 here is CASSQDLTSGGRGEQYF. CDR3 DNA: TGCGCCAGCAGCCAAGACCTGACTAGCGGGGGTAGGGGCGAGCAGTACTTC.

The genes are TRBV5-1 and TRBJ1-2; the match to TRBD1 covers 10 bases. Germline values: CDR1 SGHRS, CDR2 YFSETQ. J lost 14 bases, V lost 4 bases, and 11 bases had no gene match. The CDR3 covers 13 residues. The CDR3 here is CASSNGQGVAWTF. CDR3 bases: TGCGCCAGCAGCAATGGACAGGGGGTAGCGTGGACCTTC.

This clone was seen just once. The V call is TRBV12-5, the J call TRBJ2-3; 8 bases align to TRBD2. V trimming: 4 bases; J trimming: 2 bases; junction bases outside the gene matches: 8. The CDR3 runs to 16 residues. Germline loops: CDR1 LGHNT, CDR2 FRNRAP. The CDR3 loop reads CASGSPLAGDTDTQYF. The CDR3 nucleotides read TGTGCTAGTGGTTCCCCTCTAGCGGGTGACACAGATACGCAGTATTTT.

The chain recombines TRBV7-9 with TRBJ1-2; no definite D call. The V end was cut by 1 base, the J end by 6 bases, with 6 bases between. The CDR3 contains 12 residues. Germline CDR1 and CDR2: SEHNR and FQNEAQ (reference sequence). CDR3 amino acids: CASSLDSNGYTF. For the CDR3, the DNA is TGTGCCAGCAGCTTAGATTCCAATGGCTACACCTTC.

This chain links TRBV28 with TRBJ1-5; no firm D call. The CDR3 covers 11 residues. V lost 5 bases, J lost 5 bases, and 4 bases lay in between. Per the germline V gene, CDR1 is MDHEN and CDR2 is SYDVKM. Written as DNA, the CDR3 is TGTGCCAGCAGTAAAGATCAGCCCCAGCATTTT. Its protein product is CASSKDQPQHF. Complete variable domain (other parts from reference TRBV28 and TRBJ1-5): DVKVTQSSRYLVKRTGEKVFLECVQDMDHENMFWYRQDPGLGLRLIYFSYDVKMKEKGDIPEGYSVSREKKERFSLILESASTNQTSMYLCASSKDQPQHFGDGTRLSIL.

This chain connects TRBV4-1 to TRBJ1-5; perhaps TRBD1 as D (6 bases). Trimming shortened V by 1 base and J by 4 bases, and 11 bases separated the two germline ends. Germline V CDR1 and CDR2: MGHRA, YSYEKL. The CDR3 length is 15 residues. The CDR3 protein is CASSQGGQLNQPQHF. CDR3 sequence (DNA): TGCGCCAGCAGCCAAGGTGGACAGTTAAATCAGCCCCAGCATTTT.

The CDR3 sequence is CASSGDRRTYNEQFF. As DNA, the CDR3 is TGTGCCAGCAGCGGCGACAGGAGAACCTACAATGAGCAGTTCTTC. The chain carries TRBV13 and TRBJ2-1; possibly TRBD1 for D (6 bases). The V and J ends lost 5 bases and 2 bases respectively, with 13 bases between them. The CDR3 consists of 15 residues. The germline gives CDR1 PRHDT, CDR2 FYEKMQ (reference sequence).

The genes are TRBV7-9 and TRBJ2-1, with D perhaps matching TRBD1 (5 bases). The CDR3 totals 15 residues. V was cut by 3 bases and J by 2 bases, with 11 bases left in between. Germline-derived CDR1 and CDR2 are SEHNR and FQNEAQ (reference sequence). CDR3 in amino acids: CASSFRAGTYNEQFF. For the CDR3, the DNA is TGTGCCAGCAGCTTCAGGGCAGGGACCTACAATGAGCAGTTCTTC.

The rearrangement joins TRBV2 to TRBJ1-2; D gene uncertain. V gave up 6 bases and J gave up 2 bases, with 19 bases separating them. Germline V lookup: CDR1 SNHLY, CDR2 FYNNEI. The CDR3 contains 16 residues. The CDR3 bases are TGTGCCAGCAGCACCACCCGGGCATCCATCAACTATGGCTACACCTTC. This translates into CASSTTRASINYGYTF. The whole variable domain, filled in from reference TRBV2 and TRBJ1-2, reads EPEVTQTPSHQVTQMGQEVILRCVPISNHLYFYWYRQILGQKVEFLVSFYNNEISEKSEIFDDQFSVERPDGSNFTLKIRSTKLEDSAMYFCASSTTRASINYGYTFGSGTRLTVV.

This chain connects TRBV5-1 to TRBJ1-2, with D hard to call. Trimming removed 4 bases at V and 6 bases at J, with 10 bases between. The CDR3 totals 12 residues. CDR1 is SGHRS and CDR2 is YFSETQ in the germline V gene. CDR3 in amino acids: CASSPAGNGYTF. CDR3 bases: TGCGCCAGCAGCCCGGCGGGGAATGGCTACACCTTC.

The V and J genes are TRBV6-5 and TRBJ1-3; no firm D call. Germline CDR1 and CDR2: MNHEY and SVGAGI. This CDR3 is 13 amino acids long. Trimming stripped 7 bases from V and 7 bases from J, with 14 bases between. The CDR3 DNA sequence: TGTGCCAGCACTTCCCCGGGTGGGAACACCATATATTTT. It is translated as CASTSPGGNTIYF.

The J gene is TRBJ2-1, the V gene TRBV4-1; 8 bases line up with TRBD1. Germline CDR1 and CDR2: MGHRA and YSYEKL. V dropped 4 bases and J dropped 0; count of bases not matched to a gene: 2. The CDR3 extends over 15 amino acids. The CDR3 protein is CASSPDRASYNEQFF. DNA of the CDR3: TGCGCCAGCAGCCCGGACAGGGCCTCCTACAATGAGCAGTTCTTC.

In its sample, this clone was seen once. The V gene is TRBV27, the J gene TRBJ2-7, with TRBD2 identical over 10 bases. The CDR3 length is 13 residues. Unmatched junction bases numbered 5, after V lost 10 bases and J lost 2 bases. The V gene's germline CDR1 is MNHEY and CDR2 SMNVEV (reference sequence). CDR3 sequence: CATALAGAYEQYF. As DNA, the CDR3 is TGTGCCACCGCCCTAGCGGGAGCCTACGAGCAGTACTTC.

The chain recombines TRBV28 with TRBJ2-7; possible D gene TRBD2, 6 bases. CDR1 is MDHEN, CDR2 SYDVKM, per germline. Trimming shortened V by 4 bases and J by 3 bases, and 7 bases separated the two germline ends. The CDR3 totals 12 residues. CDR3: CASSWGDYEQYF. Written as DNA, the CDR3 is TGTGCCAGCAGTTGGGGGGACTACGAGCAGTACTTC.

The chain employs TRBV19 and TRBJ2-2; TRBD2 is a possible D gene (6 bases). The CDR3 length is 16 residues. CDR1 and CDR2 from the germline V gene are LNHDA and SQIVND (reference sequence). V was trimmed by 7 bases and J by 4 bases, leaving 19 bases between them. The CDR3 sequence is CASTPGGSLSTGELFF. CDR3 nucleotide sequence: TGTGCCAGTACTCCTGGAGGGTCGTTATCCACCGGGGAGCTGTTTTTT. Combining the CDR3 with reference TRBV19 and TRBJ2-2 gives the whole variable domain DGGITQSPKYLFRKEGQNVTLSCEQNLNHDAMYWYRQDPGQGLRLIYYSQIVNDFQKGDIAEGYSVSREKKESFPLTVTSAQKNPTAFYLCASTPGGSLSTGELFFGEGSRLTVL.

V and J are TRBV7-8 and TRBJ1-2; D call uncertain. Trimming took 2 bases from V and 8 from J, leaving 18 bases between them. This CDR3 spans 15 amino acids. Looked up from germline, CDR1 is SGHVS and CDR2 is FQNEAQ. The DNA of the CDR3 is TGTGCCAGCAGCTTACAAGGTCCCCCGGCGTCGGGCTACACCTTC. It specifies CASSLQGPPASGYTF.

J is TRBJ2-5 and V is TRBV18, with TRBD2 matching 11 bases. This CDR3 spans 18 amino acids. The V and J ends lost 0 bases and 0 bases, in that order; junction bases with no gene match: 6. Germline V gene sequence: CDR1 KGHSH, CDR2 LQKENI. CDR3 nucleotide sequence: TGTGCCAGCTCACCACCGGGTTCGACTAGCGGGGACCAAGAGACCCAGTACTTC. Translation: CASSPPGSTSGDQETQYF.